A single T cell receptor beta chain is shown here with its context. Its antigen remains unknown. The record originates from a study of shared clonotypes between healthy human individuals. Study information: Donors had three CD4 naive, three CD4 memory, two CD8 naive and one CD8 memory plate apiece.

Several immunoSEQ plates held equal portions of the genomic DNA taken from each subset. TCRdb's table, derived via immunoSEQ multiplex PCR, lists solely in-frame clones and lacks some. Of over 400,000 clones in the sample, about 96% were seen once. The study, taken as a whole, reports: Generally, naive subsets came out with larger estimated richness than memory subsets.

Donors were healthy HIV-negative adults without recently reported acute infections or vaccinations. Trimming took off 4 bases at V and 1 base at J, with 10 bases between the two ends. Germline V gene lookup returns CDR1 SGHRS and CDR2 YFSETQ. The CDR3 extends over 14 amino acids. The TCR originated in a woman in her twenties or thirties in good health. The chain has TRBV5-1 and TRBJ2-3, with D perhaps matching TRBD2 (6 bases). Sequenced material: naive CD4+ T cells sorted from blood. Noted subset: CD45RA+ positively selected. In nucleotides, the CDR3 is TGCGCCAGCAGCCCGGGCGGGGGCACAGATACGCAGTATTTT. Residues: CASSPGGGTDTQYF.